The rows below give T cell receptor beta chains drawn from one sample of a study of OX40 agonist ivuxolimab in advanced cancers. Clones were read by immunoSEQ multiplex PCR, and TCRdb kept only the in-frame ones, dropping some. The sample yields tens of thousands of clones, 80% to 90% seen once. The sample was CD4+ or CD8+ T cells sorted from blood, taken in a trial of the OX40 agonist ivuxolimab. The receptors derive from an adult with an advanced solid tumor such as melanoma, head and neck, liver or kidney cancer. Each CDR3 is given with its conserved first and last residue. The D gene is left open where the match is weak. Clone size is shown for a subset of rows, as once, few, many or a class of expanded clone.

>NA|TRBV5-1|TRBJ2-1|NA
CASSRDYNEQFF
TGCGCCAGCAGTAGAGACTACAATGAGCAGTTCTTC
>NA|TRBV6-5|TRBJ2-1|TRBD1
CASRDSTGDRNEQFF
TGTGCCAGCAGAGACTCAACAGGGGATAGGAATGAGCAGTTCTTC
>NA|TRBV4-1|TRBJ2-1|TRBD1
CASSQPPGTGVYNEQFF
TGCGCCAGCAGCCAACCCCCCGGGACAGGGGTCTACAATGAGCAGTTCTTC
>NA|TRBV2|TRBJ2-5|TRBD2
CATLASGQETQYF
TGTGCCACCCTAGCTAGCGGGCAAGAGACCCAGTACTTC
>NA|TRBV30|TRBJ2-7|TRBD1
CAWSVGQGYEQYF
TGTGCCTGGAGTGTAGGACAGGGGTACGAGCAGTACTTC
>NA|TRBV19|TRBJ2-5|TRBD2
CASSIPGLADHQETQYF
TGTGCCAGTAGTATCCCAGGACTAGCGGACCACCAAGAGACCCAGTACTTC
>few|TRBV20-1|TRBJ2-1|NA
CSASLRNEQFF
TGCAGTGCTAGTCTTCGGAATGAGCAGTTCTTC
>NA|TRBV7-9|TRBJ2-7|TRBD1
CASSLGTGAQYF
TGTGCCAGCAGCTTAGGGACAGGGGCGCAGTACTTC
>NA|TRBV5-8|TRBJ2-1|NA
CASSRGLSRGQFF
TGTGCCAGCAGCCGCGGACTATCCCGTGGGCAGTTCTTC
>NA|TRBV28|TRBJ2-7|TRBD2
CASSLGGFSSYEQYF
TGTGCCAGCAGTCTGGGGGGGTTTAGCTCCTACGAGCAGTACTTC
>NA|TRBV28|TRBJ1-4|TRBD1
CASSLGGQMGEKLFF
TGTGCCAGCAGTTTAGGGGGACAGATGGGCGAAAAACTGTTTTTT
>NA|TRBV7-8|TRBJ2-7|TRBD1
CASSLGGRDRGLGEQYF
TGTGCCAGCAGCTTAGGGGGCCGGGACAGGGGGCTGGGGGAGCAGTACTTC
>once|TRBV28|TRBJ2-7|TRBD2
CASRRLAGVGEQYF
TGTGCCAGCAGGAGACTAGCGGGAGTGGGTGAGCAGTACTTC
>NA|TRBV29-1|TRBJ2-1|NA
CSALHNEQFF
TGCAGCGCCCTCCACAATGAGCAGTTCTTC
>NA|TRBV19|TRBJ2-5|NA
CASRGGPSETQYF
TGTGCCAGTAGAGGAGGGCCCTCAGAGACCCAGTACTTC
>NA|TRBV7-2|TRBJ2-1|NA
CASSLGGKTSREQFF
TGTGCCAGCAGCTTAGGAGGGAAGACGTCCCGGGAGCAGTTCTTC